These 6 T cell receptor beta chains originate from one sample sequenced in a study of T cells in Graves' hyperthyroidism and ophthalmopathy. TCR beta CDR3 regions were amplified from RNA. An initial round of RT-PCR targeting the TCR CDR3 relied on the HTBI primer set. TCRdb called the multiplex PCR reads again in MiXCR, with one record for every CDR3 protein. The repertoire consists of approximately 610,000 distinct CDR3 sequences, with about 15% occurring once and the leading ten covering about 4.5%. The material sequenced was blood. The receptors were sampled from a middle-aged woman with Graves' ophthalmopathy.

This clonotype was observed many times. The CDR3 coding sequence is TGTGCCAGCAGTTGGGGCTTTAGACAGGACGCCTACGAGCAGTACTTC. The encoded protein is CASSWGFRQDAYEQYF. The chain links TRBV28 to TRBJ2-7, with D perhaps TRBD1 (6 bases). Germline-derived CDR1 and CDR2 are MDHEN and SYDVKM. The CDR3 sequence is 16 residues long. Deletions cut 4 bases from V and 2 bases from J, with 18 bases between.

There are many counts of this clonotype. CDR3 coding DNA: TGTGCTAGTGGTGATAAACAGGGGGTTGGAAACACCATATATTTT. This encodes CASGDKQGVGNTIYF. The chain carries TRBV12-5 and TRBJ1-3; 8 bases are a match to TRBD1. The CDR3 has 15 residues. Trimming cost V 5 bases and J 3 bases; bases outside gene matches: 6. The germline V gene has CDR1 LGHNT and CDR2 FRNRAP.

At least ten counts were recorded for this clonotype. The chain is built from TRBV6-5 and TRBJ1-3; the D is unclear. CDR1 MNHEY and CDR2 SVGAGI come from the germline V gene. The CDR3 is made up of 15 amino acids. The V and J ends lost 0 bases and 0 bases respectively, with 6 bases between them. This CDR3 is CASSYSLSSGNTIYF. The CDR3, as DNA: TGTGCCAGCAGTTACTCACTGAGCTCTGGAAACACCATATATTTT.

This clonotype was observed many times. J is TRBJ2-7 and V is TRBV20-1, with D maybe TRBD2 (7 bases). The CDR3 has 15 residues. V was pared by 1 base and J by 0 bases, with 13 bases between. The V gene's germline CDR1 is DFQATT and CDR2 SNEGSKA (reference sequence). The CDR3 protein is CSARVGGDNSYEQYF. In DNA, the CDR3 is TGCAGTGCTAGAGTGGGGGGGGACAACTCCTACGAGCAGTACTTC.

This clonotype was found many times. The genes are TRBV20-1 and TRBJ2-7; D possibly corresponds to TRBD2 (6 bases). V lost 0 bases and J 5 bases, leaving 20 bases between the germline ends. Germline-derived CDR1 and CDR2 are DFQATT and SNEGSKA (reference sequence). CDR3 length: 16 residues. In DNA, the CDR3 is TGCAGTGCTAGAGATACCGGTCGGGAGAGCTGGAACGAGCAGTACTTC. Encoded protein: CSARDTGRESWNEQYF.

This clonotype was picked up many times. The chain joins TRBV10-2 to TRBJ1-5; D remains unclear. V gave up 4 bases and J gave up 3 bases, with 16 bases separating them. The CDR3 is made up of 16 amino acids. Germline CDR1 WSHSY, CDR2 SAAADI. The CDR3 protein is CASSVDHNPVNQPQHF. DNA of the CDR3: TGCGCCAGCAGTGTTGACCACAACCCGGTCAATCAGCCCCAGCATTTT.